This passage covers 2 T cell receptor beta chains from one sample sequenced in a study of blood T cell repertoires in COVID-19. Repertoires were generated with immunoSEQ multiplex PCR, while TCRdb's copy carries only in-frame clones and drops some. The sample holds approximately 240,000 clones, 85% to 95% seen once. The sample comprised PBMCs or T cells enriched from blood (not recorded which). Receptors were obtained from a woman aged 18-29 years who had recovered from COVID-19.

J is TRBJ2-1 and V is TRBV7-3; 9 bases fit TRBD2. This CDR3 contains 15 residues. Germline V gives CDR1 SGHTA, CDR2 FQGTGA. The V gene end was trimmed by 6 bases and the J gene end by 4 bases; junction bases not matched to a gene: 7. The CDR3 protein is CASRASGAGYNEQFF. The CDR3 nucleotides read TGTGCCAGCAGAGCTAGCGGGGCAGGTTACAATGAGCAGTTCTTC.

V usage is TRBV7-2 and J usage is TRBJ2-7, with TRBD2 matching over 10 bases. This CDR3 has 15 residues. CDR1 SGHTA and CDR2 FQGNSA come from the germline V gene. Trimming cost V 1 base and J 2 bases; bases outside gene matches: 2. CDR3 sequence (DNA): TGTGCCAGCAGCTTAGGGCTAGCGGGGGCCTACGAGCAGTACTTC. Amino acid sequence: CASSLGLAGAYEQYF.